This paragraph covers one T cell receptor (beta chain) sequence. The CDR3 sequence is 14 residues long. Trimming removed 0 bases from V and 3 bases from J, with 6 bases in between. Germline loops: CDR1 SGHNT, CDR2 YYREEE (reference sequence). Profiled with immunoSEQ multiplex PCR; TCRdb holds only in-frame clones, not every one. The data contain around 150,000 clones, roughly 88% of them singletons. The data are from a study of blood T cell repertoires in COVID-19. The V and J genes are TRBV5-4 and TRBJ2-2; D call uncertain. Material for sequencing was peripheral blood. The clonotype originates from a man between 18 and 35 years old with acute or convalescent COVID-19. The DNA of the CDR3 is TGTGCCAGCAGCTTGGGACGGGACACCGGGGAGCTGTTTTTT. Its translation: CASSLGRDTGELFF.